These 9 T cell receptor beta chains came from one sample sequenced in a study of OX40 agonist ivuxolimab in advanced cancers. TCRdb keeps only in-frame clones here, not all; method: immunoSEQ multiplex PCR. The data contain around 140,000 clones, about nine tenths of them singletons. Material: CD4+ or CD8+ T cells sorted from blood, obtained in a trial of the OX40 agonist ivuxolimab. The receptors were gathered from an adult with an advanced solid tumor such as melanoma, head and neck, liver or kidney cancer.

The V and J genes are TRBV5-6 and TRBJ1-5; D is ambiguous. CDR3 length equals 12 residues. Germline V CDR1 and CDR2: SGHDT, YYEEEE. Trimming removed 2 bases at V and 5 bases at J, with 5 bases between. This CDR3 is CASSFADQPQHF. The CDR3 nucleotides read TGTGCCAGCAGCTTTGCGGATCAGCCCCAGCATTTT.

This clone was found once. This chain joins TRBV6-5 and TRBJ2-3, with unresolved D. V lost 6 bases, J lost 5 bases, and 15 bases lay in between. Per the germline V gene, CDR1 is MNHEY and CDR2 is SVGAGI. The CDR3 has 14 residues. This CDR3 is CASRLSFRGDTQYF. The CDR3 DNA reads as TGTGCCAGCAGGTTGTCGTTCCGAGGAGATACGCAGTATTTT.

The chain couples TRBV5-8 to TRBJ2-5; a weak D match, TRBD1 (6 bases). This CDR3 contains 13 residues. With 4 bases removed from V and 4 bases from J, the gap between germline ends came to 11 bases. The germline V gene has CDR1 SGHTS and CDR2 YDEGEE. Here the CDR3 reads CASSLSGAETQYF. For the CDR3, the DNA is TGTGCCAGCAGCCTATCAGGGGCAGAGACCCAGTACTTC.

In the case of this clone: One end of the junction does not line up with germline, which may come from a read error. This chain connects TRBV28 to TRBJ2-4, with no clear D. CDR1 and CDR2 (germline): MDHEN, SYDVKM. This CDR3 spans 11 amino acids. CDR3 sequence: CASSLNEHQSF. The CDR3 DNA sequence: TGTGCCAGCAGTTTAAATGAGCACCAGAGCTTC.

V gene TRBV7-3 combines with J gene TRBJ2-3; possibly TRBD2 for D (5 bases). CDR1 is SGHTA, CDR2 FQGTGA, per germline. CDR3 length equals 14 residues. V lost 3 bases, J lost 1 base, and 8 bases lay in between. DNA for the CDR3: TGTGCCAGCAGCTTCCGGGAAGGCACAGATACGCAGTATTTT. Translation: CASSFREGTDTQYF.

The J gene is TRBJ2-7, the V gene TRBV6-1, with 11 positions matching TRBD2. Germline V gene sequence: CDR1 MNHNS, CDR2 SASEGT. The CDR3 spans 14 residues. Unmatched junction bases numbered 6, after V lost 7 bases and J lost 4 bases. CDR3 region: CASINSGRDYEQYF. The CDR3 region has the DNA TGTGCCAGCATTAATAGCGGGAGGGATTACGAGCAGTACTTC.

The CDR3: CASSLMASSYNSPLHF. The CDR3 DNA reads TGCGCCAGCAGCTTAATGGCGAGCTCCTATAATTCACCCCTCCACTTT. V is TRBV5-1 and J is TRBJ1-6; no firm D call. The CDR3 runs 16 residues. Germline V CDR1 and CDR2: SGHRS, YFSETQ. Trimming shortened V by 2 bases and J by 0 bases, and 9 bases separated the two germline ends.

The chain joins TRBV19 to TRBJ2-2, with a tentative D call TRBD1 (5 bases). Trimming shortened V by 5 bases and J by 6 bases, and 19 bases separated the two germline ends. The CDR3 totals 16 residues. Germline V gene lookup returns CDR1 LNHDA and CDR2 SQIVND (reference sequence). The DNA of the CDR3 is TGTGCCAGTAGTCCATACAGGCCCGCGACGGCCGGGGAGCTGTTTTTT. This translates into CASSPYRPATAGELFF. The full variable domain, in which reference TRBV19 and TRBJ2-2 provide the parts outside the CDR3, is DGGITQSPKYLFRKEGQNVTLSCEQNLNHDAMYWYRQDPGQGLRLIYYSQIVNDFQKGDIAEGYSVSREKKESFPLTVTSAQKNPTAFYLCASSPYRPATAGELFFGEGSRLTVL.

The V call is TRBV25-1, the J call TRBJ2-1; D may be TRBD1 (6 bases). Per germline, CDR1 MGHDK and CDR2 SYGVNS. Trimming removed 7 bases from V and 2 bases from J, with 9 bases in between. The CDR3 is made up of 13 amino acids. CDR3 DNA sequence: TGTGCCAGCACCCGGGACACCTACAATGAGCAGTTCTTC. Its translation is CASTRDTYNEQFF. The complete variable domain, with remaining parts taken from reference TRBV25-1 and TRBJ2-1, reads EADIYQTPRYLVIGTGKKITLECSQTMGHDKMYWYQQDPGMELHLIHYSYGVNSTEKGDLSSESTVSRIRTEHFPLTLESARPSHTSQYLCASTRDTYNEQFFGPGTRLTVL.